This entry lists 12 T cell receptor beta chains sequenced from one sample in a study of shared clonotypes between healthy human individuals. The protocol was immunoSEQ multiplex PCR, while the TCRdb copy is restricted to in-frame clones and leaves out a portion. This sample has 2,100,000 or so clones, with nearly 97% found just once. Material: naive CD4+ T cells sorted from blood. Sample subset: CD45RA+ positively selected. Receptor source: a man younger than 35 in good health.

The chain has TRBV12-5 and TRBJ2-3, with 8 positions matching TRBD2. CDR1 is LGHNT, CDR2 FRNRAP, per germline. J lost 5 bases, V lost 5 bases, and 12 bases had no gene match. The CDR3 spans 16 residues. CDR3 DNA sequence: TGTGCTAGTGGTCCCACCGGACTAGCTTTTTTAGATACGCAGTATTTT. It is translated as CASGPTGLAFLDTQYF.

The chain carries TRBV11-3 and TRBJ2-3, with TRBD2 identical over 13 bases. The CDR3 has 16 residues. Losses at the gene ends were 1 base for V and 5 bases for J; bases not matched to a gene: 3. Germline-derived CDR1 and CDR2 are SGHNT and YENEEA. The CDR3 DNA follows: TGTGCCAGCAGCTTAGGGACTAGCGGGAGAGGAGATACGCAGTATTTT. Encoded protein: CASSLGTSGRGDTQYF.

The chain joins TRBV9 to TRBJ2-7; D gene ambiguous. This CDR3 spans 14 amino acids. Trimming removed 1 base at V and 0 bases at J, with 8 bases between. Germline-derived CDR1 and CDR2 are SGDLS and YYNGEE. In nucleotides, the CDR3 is TGTGCCAGCAGCGTAACGGCGAGCTCCTACGAGCAGTACTTC. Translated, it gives CASSVTASSYEQYF.

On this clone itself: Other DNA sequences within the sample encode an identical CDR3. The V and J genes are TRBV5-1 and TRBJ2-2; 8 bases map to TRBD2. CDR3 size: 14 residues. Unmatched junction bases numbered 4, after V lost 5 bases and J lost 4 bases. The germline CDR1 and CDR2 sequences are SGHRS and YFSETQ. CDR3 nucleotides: TGCGCCAGCAGGGAAACTAGCGGCACCGGGGAGCTGTTTTTT. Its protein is CASRETSGTGELFF.

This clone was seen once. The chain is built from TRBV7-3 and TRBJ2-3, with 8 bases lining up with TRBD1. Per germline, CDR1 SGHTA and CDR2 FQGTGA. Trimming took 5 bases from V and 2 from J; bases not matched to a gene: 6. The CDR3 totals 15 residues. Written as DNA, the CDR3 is TGTGCCAGCAGCCGGGACAGGTATTCCACAGATACGCAGTATTTT. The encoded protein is CASSRDRYSTDTQYF.

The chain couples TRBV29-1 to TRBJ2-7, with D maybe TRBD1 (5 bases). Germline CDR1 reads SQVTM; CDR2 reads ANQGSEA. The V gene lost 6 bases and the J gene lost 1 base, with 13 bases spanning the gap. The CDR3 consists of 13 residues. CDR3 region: CSVVSDSSYEQYF. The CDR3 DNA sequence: TGCAGCGTCGTCTCTGACAGTTCCTACGAGCAGTACTTC.

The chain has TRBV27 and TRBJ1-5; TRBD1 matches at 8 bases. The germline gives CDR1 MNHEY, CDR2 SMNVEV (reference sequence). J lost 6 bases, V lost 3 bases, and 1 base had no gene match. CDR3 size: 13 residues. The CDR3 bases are TGTGCCAGCAGTTTGACAGGGGCTCAGCCCCAGCATTTT. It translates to CASSLTGAQPQHF.

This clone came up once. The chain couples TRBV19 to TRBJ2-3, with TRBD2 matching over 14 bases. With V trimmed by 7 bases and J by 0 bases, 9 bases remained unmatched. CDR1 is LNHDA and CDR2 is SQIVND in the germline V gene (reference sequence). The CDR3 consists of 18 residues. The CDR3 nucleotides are TGTGCCAGTACACCGGGACTAGCGGGGGATGGGAGCACAGATACGCAGTATTTT. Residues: CASTPGLAGDGSTDTQYF. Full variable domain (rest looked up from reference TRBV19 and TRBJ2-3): DGGITQSPKYLFRKEGQNVTLSCEQNLNHDAMYWYRQDPGQGLRLIYYSQIVNDFQKGDIAEGYSVSREKKESFPLTVTSAQKNPTAFYLCASTPGLAGDGSTDTQYFGPGTRLTVL.

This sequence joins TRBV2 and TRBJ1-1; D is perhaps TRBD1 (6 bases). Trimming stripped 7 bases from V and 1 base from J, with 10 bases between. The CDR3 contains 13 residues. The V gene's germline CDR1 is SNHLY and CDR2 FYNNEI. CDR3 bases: TGTGCCAGCACGTGGGGGCAGAACACTGAAGCTTTCTTT. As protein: CASTWGQNTEAFF.

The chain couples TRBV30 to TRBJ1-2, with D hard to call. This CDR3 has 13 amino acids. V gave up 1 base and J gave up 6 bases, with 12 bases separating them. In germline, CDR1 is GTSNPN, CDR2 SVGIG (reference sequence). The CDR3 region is CAWSATPRDGYTF. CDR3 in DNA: TGTGCCTGGAGTGCCACCCCCCGAGATGGCTACACCTTC.

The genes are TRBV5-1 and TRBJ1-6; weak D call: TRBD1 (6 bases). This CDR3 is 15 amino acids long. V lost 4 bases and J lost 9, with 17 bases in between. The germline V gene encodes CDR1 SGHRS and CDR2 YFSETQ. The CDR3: CASSGVGGAGSPLHF. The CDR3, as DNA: TGCGCCAGCAGCGGGGTGGGGGGCGCCGGTTCACCCCTCCACTTT. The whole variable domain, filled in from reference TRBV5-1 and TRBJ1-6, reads KAGVTQTPRYLIKTRGQQVTLSCSPISGHRSVSWYQQTPGQGLQFLFEYFSETQRNKGNFPGRFSGRQFSNSRSEMNVSTLELGDSALYLCASSGVGGAGSPLHFGNGTRLTVT.

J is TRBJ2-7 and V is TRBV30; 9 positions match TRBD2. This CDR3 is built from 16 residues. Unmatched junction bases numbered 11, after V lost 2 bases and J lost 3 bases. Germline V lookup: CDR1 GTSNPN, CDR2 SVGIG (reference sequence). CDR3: CAWSPPHRLAVYEQYF. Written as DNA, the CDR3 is TGTGCCTGGAGTCCCCCCCACCGACTAGCGGTCTACGAGCAGTACTTC.